A selection of T cell receptor beta chains follows, all from one sample in a study of Ad26.COV2.S vaccination and SARS-CoV-2 variants. Some clones are missing from TCRdb's copy, which holds only in-frame ones; the method was immunoSEQ multiplex PCR. Among hundreds of thousands of clones listed, about 88% were seen once. The specimen was peripheral blood, collected in a trial of Ad26.COV2.S vaccine versus placebo. Source of these receptors: a person between 18 and 65 years old who received the Ad26.COV2.S COVID-19 vaccine or a placebo. Both conserved end residues are part of each CDR3. D genes are given only for firm matches. Size is omitted from some rows. Given values are once, few, many or a class for expanded clones.

v_call,d_call,clone_size,j_call,cdr3_nt,cdr3_aa
TRBV3-1/TRBV3-2,-,-,TRBJ2-1,TGTGCCAGCAGCCAAACGTTCCTTTGGGCCGCAGGGTACAATGAGCAGTTCTTC,CASSQTFLWAAGYNEQFF
TRBV6-5,-,-,TRBJ2-7,TGTGCCAGCAGACCACGGACAGATTTTCCCCACGAGCAGTACTTC,CASRPRTDFPHEQYF
TRBV15,-,-,TRBJ2-1,TGTGCCACCAGCAGAGCCGCCTACAATGAGCAGTTCTTC,CATSRAAYNEQFF
TRBV11-2,-,once,TRBJ2-7,TGTGCCAGCAGCAACGGGTTTTCCTACGAGCAGTACTTC,CASSNGFSYEQYF
TRBV11-2,TRBD1,-,TRBJ2-1,TGTGCCAGCAGCTCACAGGGGCAGTTTGAGCAGTTCTTC,CASSSQGQFEQFF
TRBV6-6,-,-,TRBJ2-3,TGTGCCAGCAGTTTGTCGGACACCTGGGATGTAGTTACGCAGTATTTT,CASSLSDTWDVVTQYF
TRBV25-1,TRBD1,-,TRBJ2-5,TGTGCCATCCTACCCCCTGGGACAGGGACGTACCAAGAGACCCAGTACTTC,CAILPPGTGTYQETQYF
TRBV5-1,TRBD2,-,TRBJ2-2,TGCGCCAGCAGCTTGGGACTAGCGGGAGAGACCGGGGAGCTGTTTTTT,CASSLGLAGETGELFF
TRBV5-6,TRBD2,-,TRBJ2-1,TGTGCCAGCAGCTTGCCTGGACTAGCGGGGGACAATGAGCAGTTCTTC,CASSLPGLAGDNEQFF
TRBV7-9,TRBD1,-,TRBJ1-4,TGTGCCAGCAGCTCCGGGACAGGAGGAGAAAAACTGTTTTTT,CASSSGTGGEKLFF
TRBV7-9,-,-,TRBJ1-1,TGTGCCAGCAGCAGTGAAGCTTTCTTT,CASSSEAFF
TRBV5-1,TRBD2,once,TRBJ2-1,TGCGCCAGCACCCCGATAGCGGGAGGTGGAGGTAGTGAGCAGTTCTTC,CASTPIAGGGGSEQFF
TRBV18,-,-,TRBJ2-5,TGTGCCAGCTCACCGGGTCCCGGGCAGATACAGAACGAGACCCAGTACTTC,CASSPGPGQIQNETQYF
TRBV28,-,-,TRBJ2-1,TGTGCCAGCAGAATCCCGACCCCAGGGGAGCAGTTCTTC,CASRIPTPGEQFF
TRBV11-2,-,-,TRBJ2-1,TGTGCCAGCAGCCCCGGTGGGGCGATGTACAATGAGCAGTTCTTC,CASSPGGAMYNEQFF
TRBV11-2,-,-,TRBJ2-7,TGTGCCAGCAGCTTACAGGGATCGTTTCCCTACGAGCAGTACTTC,CASSLQGSFPYEQYF
TRBV6-1,TRBD1,-,TRBJ2-7,TGTGCCAGCAGTGAAGACAGGGGATACGAGCAGTACTTC,CASSEDRGYEQYF
TRBV7-9,-,-,TRBJ1-4,TGTGCCGGGGACTTGACAGGATATGAAAAACTGTTTTTT,CAGDLTGYEKLFF
TRBV9,-,few,TRBJ2-1,TGTGCCAGCAGCGTAGCTCCTAGCTCCTACAATGAGCAGTTCTTC,CASSVAPSSYNEQFF
TRBV5-8,TRBD2,-,TRBJ2-1,TGTGCCAGCAGACCCGGGACTAGGGTGAACAATGAGCAGTTCTTC,CASRPGTRVNNEQFF
TRBV10-3,-,-,TRBJ2-3,TGTGCCATCAGTGAGTCTTTTAGGAGTAGCACAGATACGCAGTATTTT,CAISESFRSSTDTQYF
TRBV7-9,-,-,TRBJ1-5,TGTGCCAGCAACCTAGATAGCGGTCAGCCCCAGCATTTT,CASNLDSGQPQHF
TRBV5-1,-,-,TRBJ1-3,TGCGCCAGCAGCTTGACAGGACTCCCCTCTGGAAACACCATATATTTT,CASSLTGLPSGNTIYF
TRBV6-2/TRBV6-3,-,-,TRBJ2-3,TGTGCCAGCAGTTACAAAAAAACGGAGGGGTTTACAGATACGCAGTATTTT,CASSYKKTEGFTDTQYF
TRBV3-1/TRBV3-2,-,once,TRBJ2-1,TGTGCCAGCACCCCACTAGCCTCCCATGAGCAGTTCTTC,CASTPLASHEQFF
TRBV5-5,TRBD1,-,TRBJ2-7,TGTGCCAGCAGCTTGCTCCAGGGGGCTATCGGCGAGCAGTACTTC,CASSLLQGAIGEQYF
TRBV7-2,-,-,TRBJ1-5,TGTGCCAGCAGCTTAGACGAGTTCAATCAGCCCCAGCATTTT,CASSLDEFNQPQHF
TRBV5-1,-,-,TRBJ1-6,TGCGCCAGCAGAGGCCGGGGAGGGCAGAAGGATTCACCCCTCCACTTT,CASRGRGGQKDSPLHF
TRBV7-2,-,-,TRBJ1-5,TGTGCCAGCAGCCAAAGGACAGCAAATCAGCCCCAGCATTTT,CASSQRTANQPQHF
TRBV4-2,TRBD1,-,TRBJ1-1,TGTGCCAGCACCTACCGGGGGGCCTTTGGACAGGCCGATGCCCAAAGAGGTTACACTGAAGCTTTCTTT,CASTYRGAFGQADAQRGYTEAFF
TRBV7-2,-,-,TRBJ2-7,TGTGCCAGCAGCCCGCTAGTGAGGACTGACTACGAGCAGTACTTC,CASSPLVRTDYEQYF
TRBV6-6,-,-,TRBJ1-5,TGTGCCAGCAGCCAAGATTATAGCAATCAGCCCCAGCATTTT,CASSQDYSNQPQHF
TRBV13,TRBD2,-,TRBJ2-7,TGTGCCAGCGCTAAGGGTAGCGGGACCTACGAGCAGTACTTC,CASAKGSGTYEQYF
TRBV10-3,TRBD1,-,TRBJ2-7,TGTGCCACCGGGACAGTTGGCTCCTACGAGCAGTACTTC,CATGTVGSYEQYF
TRBV7-2,TRBD1,-,TRBJ1-5,TGTGCCAGCAGCTCAACAGGGGGTAGAAGTCATTTT,CASSSTGGRSHF
TRBV18,-,once,TRBJ2-5,TGTGCCAGCTCACCACCCGAGACAGCAGAGACCCAGTACTTC,CASSPPETAETQYF
TRBV11-2,TRBD1,-,TRBJ1-1,TGTGCCAGCAGCCGGGACAGGGGTGAAGCTTTCTTT,CASSRDRGEAFF
TRBV2,-,-,TRBJ2-7,TGTGCCAGCAAAGGCGACTTCTCCTACGAGCAGTACTTC,CASKGDFSYEQYF
TRBV5-1,-,-,TRBJ1-1,TGCGCCAGCAGCGCAGACCCCGGGATCGCCTTTGGAGCTTTCTTT,CASSADPGIAFGAFF
TRBV5-4,-,-,TRBJ1-6,TGTGCCAGCAGCTTATATGGGGAATCACCCCTCCACTTT,CASSLYGESPLHF
TRBV5-1,-,-,TRBJ2-1,TGCGCCAGCAGCCGGGGCTGGGATGAGCAGTTCTTC,CASSRGWDEQFF